This entry concerns a single TCR beta chain. Its binding antigen is unknown. No per-base quality is available; no much larger clone lies one base away. This sample is drawn from a study of T cells in localized non-small cell lung cancer (dated by TCRdb to 2018 to 2021). Background for the entire study: T cell repertoires of 236 early-stage NSCLC patients were analyzed, with tumors being compared against uninvolved tumor-adjacent lungs. The cohort comprised under 250 treatment-naïve NSCLC patients with resected, localized lung tumors. The mean age of the NSCLC patients was about 62 years, with about 130 men and approximately 100 women.

The immunoSEQ Assay was used to sequence TCR beta CDR3 regions from DNA. In the original analysis: To compute T cell density, TCR beta template counts were normalized to usable DNA, which was estimated by amplifying housekeeping genes. Richness was estimated using the preseqR package, with extrapolation to 400,000 templates for PBMC samples and to 120,000 templates for tissue samples. Clonality was calculated as one minus Pielou's evenness. Differential abundance testing on productive amino-acid clonotypes, with a minimum total count of 5 and an alpha of 0.1, was used to identify tissue-enriched TCRs. The Jaccard Index and the Morisita Overlap Index were used to quantify repertoire overlap between compartments. GLIPH grouped TCR beta CDR3s together with public tetramer-defined viral CDR3s, and a viral motif had to include at least three viral sequences and show V-gene enrichment. What TCRdb holds here is the immuneACCESS table cut down to in-frame rearrangements. Part of the clones is not present; checked against another copy, under half of the missing clones reflect an unresolved V gene, and the others are unexplained. Clonal size and the V and J genes are those of that table, whereas D and trimming came from the DNA. Counted in this sample were tens of thousands of clones; 85% to 95% of them appeared once. In total, the top ten clones hold 7.1% of the sample.

General study outcomes and caveats: Because of the exploratory design, TCR variables were selected using unadjusted p-values without false-discovery rate correction. Because multi-region tumor sequencing was not performed, intratumor heterogeneity could not be ruled out. A median of about 50 of the top 100 tumor clones turned up in the paired uninvolved adjacent lung, and fewer than 35 of those clones also ranked among the top 100 of that same adjacent lung. Uninvolved tumor-adjacent lung showed the highest T cell clonality, higher than tumor, which suggests more focused antigenic responses in the uninvolved tumor-adjacent lung. Higher blood T cell density associated with longer overall survival, while higher adjacent-lung clonality associated with shorter survival.

At diagnosis, tumor, uninvolved tumor-adjacent lung and peripheral blood were collected and then preserved as a mix of FFPE and fresh-frozen material. For TCR repertoire profiling, blood samples were analyzed as peripheral blood mononuclear cells. The CDR3, cysteine through phenylalanine, is 14 amino acids long. This entry keeps only the CDR3 DNA: 42 bases, framed from base 1. Looking up the germline V gene yields CDR1 SNHLY and CDR2 FYNNEI. The trim is 6 bases for V and 4 bases for J, with a gap of 14 bases between the germline ends. The sequence was obtained from a female donor over 55 with stage I lung adenocarcinoma. Source: peripheral blood, taken before any cancer treatment. Recombination joined TRBV2 with TRBJ2-3, and TRBD2 may be the D gene, going by 6 matching bases. The CDR3: CASSTTRSADTQYF. The nucleotides are TGTGCCAGCAGCACGACTAGATCCGCAGATACGCAGTATTTT.